This TCR beta chain was recorded in a study of cytomegalovirus exposure and HLA in healthy donors. Study-level findings and limits: Looking again later, the authors saw that most CMV-associated TCR beta chains seemed HLA-restricted. TRBV6-2, TRBV6-3 and some other V segments were unresolvable in 87-base-pair reads.

PCR employed 60 Vbeta and 13 Jbeta primers. Libraries were prepared by immunoSEQ multiplex PCR; TCRdb keeps only in-frame clonotypes and omits some of them. The table lists some 150,000 clones, roughly four fifths of them singletons, with about 4.5% in the top ten. The CDR3 covers 18 residues. The V end lost 3 bases, the J end lost 1 base, and 18 bases lay between the germline ends. Germline loops: CDR1 LNHDA, CDR2 SQIVND (reference sequence). Comments on this clone: Its antigen remains unknown.

This receptor was taken from a man aged 40-55 years in good health and CMV-seronegative. The chain couples TRBV19 to TRBJ2-2; maybe TRBD1 (5 bases). Input material: PBMCs. CDR3 sequence reads: CASSMVQGLKENTGELFF. The CDR3 DNA sequence: TGTGCCAGTAGTATGGTTCAGGGTTTGAAGGAGAACACCGGGGAGCTGTTTTTT.